The 5 T cell receptor beta chains below all came from one sample that was sequenced in a study of T-cell reconstitution after alpha-beta-depleted transplantation in children. The TCRbeta library was prepared with unique molecular identifiers. TCRdb used MiXCR to reprocess the PCR reads, holding one entry per CDR3 protein. The table has approximately 500,000 distinct CDR3 sequences, over 9.5% seen once; the top ten hold 2% to 2.5%. Sample: PBMCs, taken before TCRalphabeta/CD19-depleted stem cell transplant. All receptors come from a child younger than 10 with inherited bone marrow failure, due to receive a stem cell transplant.

A word on this clonotype: A much larger clone lies a single base off, so this may be a read error. CDR3 sequence: CAIADSRGRIDTPYF. CDR3 nucleotides: TGTGCCATCGCCGACTCGCGCGGGAGGATAGATACGCCGTATTTT. V gene TRBV10-3 combines with J gene TRBJ2-3, with TRBD2 matching 8 bases. The CDR3 contains 15 residues. Germline loops: CDR1 ENHRY, CDR2 SYGVKD.

This clonotype was seen at least ten times. The genes are TRBV11-2 and TRBJ2-5; D may match TRBD1 or TRBD2 (5 bases each). Germline CDR1 SGHAT, CDR2 FQNNGV. This CDR3 region has 16 residues. V lost 0 bases, J lost 3 bases, and 14 bases lay in between. CDR3 sequence: CASSLDQSLGEETQYF. The CDR3 DNA sequence: TGTGCCAGCAGCTTAGATCAGAGTCTGGGGGAAGAGACCCAGTACTTC.

This clonotype appeared many times. The chain employs TRBV27 and TRBJ1-1; TRBD1 agrees at 9 bases. This CDR3 contains 15 residues. In germline, CDR1 is MNHEY, CDR2 SMNVEV (reference sequence). The junction had 8 bases not matched to a gene; V was cut back by 6 bases and J by 3 bases. This CDR3 is CASRGAGQGYTEAFF. CDR3 nucleotide sequence: TGTGCCAGCAGGGGAGCGGGACAGGGATACACTGAAGCTTTCTTT.

In its sample, this clonotype was seen once. This chain joins TRBV21-1 and TRBJ2-3; whether TRBD1, the table's D call, matches the DNA was not checked. TRBV21-1 is a listed pseudogene. The CDR3 extends over 14 amino acids. CDR3 in amino acids: CASSQPSRGDTQYF. CDR3 nucleotide sequence: TGTGCCAGCAGCCAACCTTCTAGGGGAGATACGCAGTATTTT.

As concerns this clonotype: A much larger clone differs from this one at a single base, so this may be a read error. The chain combines TRBV5-1 with TRBJ2-7, with D perhaps being TRBD1 or TRBD2 (5 bases each). V lost 8 bases and J lost 0, with 15 bases in between. Looked up from germline, CDR1 is SGHRS and CDR2 is YFSETQ. The CDR3 has 14 residues. The CDR3 region has the DNA TGCGCCAGAAGCCCCGGGACGGACTCCTACGAGCAGTACTTC. It is translated as CARSPGTDSYEQYF.